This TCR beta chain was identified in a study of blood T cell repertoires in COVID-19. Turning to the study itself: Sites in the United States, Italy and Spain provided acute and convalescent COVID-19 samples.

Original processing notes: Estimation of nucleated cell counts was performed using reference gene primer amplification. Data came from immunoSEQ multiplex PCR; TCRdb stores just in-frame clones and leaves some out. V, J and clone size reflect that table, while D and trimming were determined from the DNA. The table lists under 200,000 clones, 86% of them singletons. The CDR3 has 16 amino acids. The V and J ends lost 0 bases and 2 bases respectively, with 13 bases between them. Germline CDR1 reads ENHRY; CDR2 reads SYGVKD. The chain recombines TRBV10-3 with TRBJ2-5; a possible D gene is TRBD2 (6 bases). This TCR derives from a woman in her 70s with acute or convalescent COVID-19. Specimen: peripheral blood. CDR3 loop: CAISESRTRGQETQYF. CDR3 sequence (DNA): TGTGCCATCAGTGAGTCCCGAACGCGGGGACAAGAGACCCAGTACTTC.